Below, 19 T cell receptor beta chains from the same sample are listed, as sequenced in a study of blood T cell repertoires in COVID-19. Repertoires were generated with immunoSEQ multiplex PCR, while TCRdb's copy carries only in-frame clones and drops some. The sample contains 60,000 to 75,000 clones, approximately 91% of which appear only once. Sample: peripheral blood. These receptor sequences come from a human donor in a cohort sampled during active COVID-19.

V and J are TRBV5-1 and TRBJ2-5; TRBD2 matches at 13 bases. Trimming at V came to 4 bases and at J to 5 bases, leaving 14 bases not matched to a gene. The CDR3 has 18 amino acids. Per the germline V gene, CDR1 is SGHRS and CDR2 is YFSETQ. Here the CDR3 DNA reads TGCGCCAGCAGCCACGGACTAGCGGGAGAAGTCTTTCGGGAGACCCAGTACTTC. This encodes CASSHGLAGEVFRETQYF.

This chain links TRBV10-1 with TRBJ2-1, with 14 bases that match TRBD2. Trimming at V came to 6 bases and at J to 8 bases, leaving 18 bases not matched to a gene. This CDR3 region has 19 residues. From germline, CDR1 is WNHNN and CDR2 SYGVQD (reference sequence). Written as DNA, the CDR3 is TGCGCCAGCAGGGAAGGACTAGCGGGAGGCTTGGGTCAGGGGGATGAGCAGTTCTTC. It is translated as CASREGLAGGLGQGDEQFF.

This chain uses TRBV21-1 with TRBJ2-7; the DNA was not used to check the table's D call, TRBD1. TRBV21-1 counts as a pseudogene. This CDR3 spans 21 amino acids. In DNA, the CDR3 is TGTGCCAGCACATTAAAAATACAGGGAGACCGTCATAGTCCTAGGCCCTACGAGCAGTACTTC. It codes for CASTLKIQGDRHSPRPYEQYF.

V usage is TRBV6-2 or TRBV6-3 and J usage is TRBJ1-1, with 8 bases identical to TRBD1. This CDR3 has 16 amino acids. CDR1 is MNHEY, CDR2 SVGEGT, per germline. V gave up 0 bases and J gave up 7 bases; unmatched junction bases: 10. The CDR3 region is CASSYSDRDFRDEAFF. The CDR3 nucleotides read TGTGCCAGCAGTTACTCGGACAGGGACTTTAGGGATGAAGCTTTCTTT.

V and J are TRBV6-2 or TRBV6-3 and TRBJ2-7; TRBD1 agrees at 11 bases. Germline trimming cut 0 bases from V and 2 bases from J; bases unmatched to any gene: 6. Per germline, CDR1 MNHEY and CDR2 SVGEGT. The CDR3 totals 17 residues. The CDR3 reads CASSYSPGQGAAYEQYF. The CDR3 DNA reads as TGTGCCAGCAGTTACTCGCCTGGACAGGGGGCCGCCTACGAGCAGTACTTC.

The genes are TRBV10-1 and TRBJ2-1, with TRBD1 as a possible D gene (6 bases). CDR1 and CDR2 (germline): WNHNN, SYGVQD (reference sequence). The CDR3 is 13 amino acids. Trimming took off 6 bases at V and 3 bases at J, with 9 bases between the two ends. For the CDR3, the DNA is TGCGCCAGCAGCCGGGACAACTACAATGAGCAGTTCTTC. It codes for CASSRDNYNEQFF.

This chain uses TRBV21-1 with TRBJ1-5; the table's D call of TRBD1 was not tested on the DNA. TRBV21-1 counts as a pseudogene. This CDR3 contains 19 residues. For the CDR3, the DNA is TGTGCCAGCAGCAAAGGGGGAGAGGACAGGGGGTATAGCAATCAGCCCCAGCATTTT. Translating it yields CASSKGGEDRGYSNQPQHF.

The V and J genes are TRBV14 and TRBJ2-3; the D is unclear. Trimming removed 4 bases at V and 3 bases at J, with 11 bases between. CDR1 and CDR2 from the germline V gene are SGHDN and FVKESK. This CDR3 is 14 amino acids long. CDR3 nucleotides: TGTGCCAGCAGCCCAAGACAACCAACAGATACGCAGTATTTT. Its translation: CASSPRQPTDTQYF.

This chain links TRBV7-2 with TRBJ2-7, with TRBD1 matching 8 bases. The trim removed 1 base at V and 2 bases at J, leaving 4 bases unmatched. CDR3 size: 15 residues. The V gene's germline CDR1 is SGHTA and CDR2 FQGNSA. The CDR3 loop is CASSLEAGGPYEQYF. Written as DNA, the CDR3 is TGTGCCAGCAGCTTAGAGGCAGGGGGCCCCTACGAGCAGTACTTC.

The rearrangement uses TRBV5-4 and TRBJ2-1, with 10 nucleotides matching TRBD2. The CDR3 spans 15 residues. The germline gives CDR1 SGHNT, CDR2 YYREEE (reference sequence). Trimming at V came to 4 bases and at J to 6 bases, leaving 7 bases not matched to a gene. The CDR3 region has the DNA TGTGCCAGCAGCCCCCCTAGCGGGAGCGTCAATGAGCAGTTCTTC. It codes for CASSPPSGSVNEQFF.

The chain uses TRBV28 and TRBJ2-3; D may be TRBD2 (6 bases). The V gene's germline CDR1 is MDHEN and CDR2 SYDVKM. V lost 6 bases, J lost 4 bases, and 14 bases lay in between. CDR3 length: 14 residues. The CDR3 nucleotides are TGTGCCAGCAGGGGCGGGGAATCGGCAGATACGCAGTATTTT. As protein: CASRGGESADTQYF.

This clone was detected only once. The chain uses TRBV5-4 and TRBJ2-1; 10 bases map to TRBD2. Germline loops: CDR1 SGHNT, CDR2 YYREEE (reference sequence). J was trimmed by 8 bases and V by 5 bases; bases with no gene match: 10. This CDR3 comprises 15 residues. CDR3 DNA sequence: TGTGCCAGCAGGAGCAGCGGGAGGGCCATCGATGAGCAGTTCTTC. Its protein is CASRSSGRAIDEQFF. Based on the CDR3 plus reference TRBV5-4 and TRBJ2-1, the full variable domain is ETGVTQSPTHLIKTRGQQVTLRCSSQSGHNTVSWYQQALGQGPQFIFQYYREEENGRGNFPPRFSGLQFPNYSSELNVNALELDDSALYLCASRSSGRAIDEQFFGPGTRLTVL.

The V gene is TRBV6-2 or TRBV6-3, the J gene TRBJ2-1; the D gene is possibly TRBD2 (6 bases). Germline values: CDR1 MNHEY, CDR2 SVGEGT. V was shortened by 2 bases and J by 2 bases, with 16 bases between the two germline ends. The CDR3 contains 17 residues. The CDR3, as DNA: TGTGCCAGCAGTTACCAGACTAGTAGCCGACCCTACAATGAGCAGTTCTTC. Protein product: CASSYQTSSRPYNEQFF.

The chain joins TRBV4-2 to TRBJ2-7; 9 bases line up with TRBD2. The CDR3 contains 14 residues. J lost 2 bases, V lost 2 bases, and 1 base had no gene match. Per germline, CDR1 LGHNA and CDR2 YNFKEQ. The DNA for the CDR3 is TGTGCCAGCAGCCAAACTAGCGGGCCCTACGAGCAGTACTTC. As protein: CASSQTSGPYEQYF.

The chain combines TRBV5-1 with TRBJ2-2; 10 bases agree with TRBD2. Germline assignment: CDR1 SGHRS and CDR2 YFSETQ. The CDR3 contains 16 residues. V was clipped by 0 bases and J by 6 bases; unmatched bases: 5. The CDR3 DNA is TGCGCCAGCAGCTTGGTAGGCCTAGCGGGAGCCGGGGAGCTGTTTTTT. It codes for CASSLVGLAGAGELFF. Using reference TRBV5-1 and TRBJ2-2 for the parts outside the CDR3, the full variable domain is KAGVTQTPRYLIKTRGQQVTLSCSPISGHRSVSWYQQTPGQGLQFLFEYFSETQRNKGNFPGRFSGRQFSNSRSEMNVSTLELGDSALYLCASSLVGLAGAGELFFGEGSRLTVL.

This chain uses TRBV9 with TRBJ2-7; 11 positions agree with TRBD1. The CDR3 spans 15 residues. V lost 1 base to trimming and J lost 7 bases; unmatched junction nucleotides: 7. CDR1 is SGDLS, CDR2 YYNGEE, per germline. CDR3 region: CASSVSPGTGGEQYF. The DNA for the CDR3 is TGTGCCAGCAGCGTATCCCCCGGGACAGGGGGAGAGCAGTACTTC.

This clone was observed a handful of times. The chain couples TRBV7-3 to TRBJ2-1; 8 bases fit TRBD2. The V and J ends lost 1 base and 6 bases, in that order; junction bases with no gene match: 8. In germline, CDR1 is SGHTA, CDR2 FQGTGA. The CDR3 extends over 16 amino acids. CDR3 residues: CASSLNPSGWGNEQFF. The DNA of the CDR3 is TGTGCCAGCAGCTTAAATCCTAGCGGGTGGGGCAATGAGCAGTTCTTC.

This chain links TRBV5-4 with TRBJ2-7, with 12 bases identical to TRBD2. CDR1 is SGHNT and CDR2 is YYREEE in the germline V gene (reference sequence). Trimming at V came to 4 bases and at J to 2 bases, leaving 7 bases not matched to a gene. The CDR3 contains 16 residues. The CDR3 nucleotides are TGTGCCAGCAGCATGGTACGACTAGCGGGAGCCTACGAGCAGTACTTC. This encodes CASSMVRLAGAYEQYF.

The V call is TRBV5-1, the J call TRBJ2-5; TRBD1 aligns across 7 bases. The ends lost 5 bases at V and 1 base at J; junction bases unmatched: 14. CDR1 and CDR2 from the germline V gene are SGHRS and YFSETQ. The CDR3 runs to 17 residues. In DNA, the CDR3 is TGCGCCAGCAGTTTAGACGCTCCGGGGACAGCCCAAGAGACCCAGTACTTC. As protein: CASSLDAPGTAQETQYF.